The 7 T cell receptor beta chains reported below all come from one sample, sequenced in a study of technical replicates of blood from a handful of donors. The assay was immunoSEQ multiplex PCR, and TCRdb's table has in-frame clones only and misses some. This table holds 65,000 to 95,000 clones, 97% found once. Sample: T cells isolated from PBMCs. The receptors shown here come from a human donor in good health.

In this sample, this clone turned up once. The chain is built from TRBV5-1 and TRBJ2-7; 8 bases are shared with TRBD1. Unmatched junction bases numbered 7, after V lost 0 bases and J lost 11 bases. CDR1 SGHRS and CDR2 YFSETQ come from the germline V gene. CDR3 length: 13 residues. The CDR3: CASSLGQGNWEYF. The CDR3 region has the DNA TGCGCCAGCAGCTTGGGACAGGGGAATTGGGAGTACTTC.

The genes are TRBV25-1 and TRBJ2-7, with 8 bases fitting TRBD1. The CDR3 has 13 residues. Looked up from germline, CDR1 is MGHDK and CDR2 is SYGVNS. J lost 7 bases, V lost 5 bases, and 7 bases had no gene match. The DNA for the CDR3 is TGTGCCAGCAGTCGACAGGGGTTTTTGGAGCAGTACTTC. This codes for CASSRQGFLEQYF.

The rearrangement joins TRBV30 to TRBJ1-5; possible D gene TRBD1, 6 bases. Trimming stripped 0 bases from V and 3 bases from J, with 12 bases between. The CDR3 covers 15 residues. Germline V gene data show CDR1 as GTSNPN and CDR2 as SVGIG (reference sequence). The CDR3 is CAWSVQGSTNQPQHF. The CDR3 DNA sequence: TGTGCCTGGAGTGTCCAGGGGTCTACCAATCAGCCCCAGCATTTT.

The chain has TRBV13 and TRBJ2-3; 8 bases map to TRBD2. Germline-derived CDR1 and CDR2 are PRHDT and FYEKMQ (reference sequence). Unmatched junction bases numbered 24, after V lost 3 bases and J lost 4 bases. CDR3 length: 21 residues. CDR3 residues: CASSFQTSETNTPEEADTQYF. CDR3 nucleotide sequence: TGTGCCAGCAGCTTCCAGACTAGCGAGACAAATACTCCGGAGGAGGCAGATACGCAGTATTTT. The full variable domain, rest sourced from reference TRBV13 and TRBJ2-3, is AAGVIQSPRHLIKEKRETATLKCYPIPRHDTVYWYQQGPGQDPQFLISFYEKMQSDKGSIPDRFSAQQFSDYHSELNMSSLELGDSALYFCASSFQTSETNTPEEADTQYFGPGTRLTVL.

The J gene is TRBJ1-4, the V gene TRBV25-1; D not certain. The CDR3 is made up of 14 amino acids. Trimming stripped 3 bases from V and 1 base from J, with 6 bases between. The germline gives CDR1 MGHDK, CDR2 SYGVNS. As DNA, the CDR3 is TGTGCCAGCAGTGACCCCAGAACTAATGAAAAACTGTTTTTT. Residues: CASSDPRTNEKLFF.

The chain combines TRBV4-2 with TRBJ1-4; TRBD1 matches 10 bases. The CDR3 is 15 amino acids. Trimming took 5 bases from V and 5 from J; bases not matched to a gene: 5. Germline CDR1 LGHNA, CDR2 YNFKEQ. CDR3 sequence (DNA): TGTGCCAGCAGCTTCTCGGGACAGGGGAATGAAAAACTGTTTTTT. This codes for CASSFSGQGNEKLFF.

The rearrangement uses TRBV7-2 and TRBJ1-3; 9 positions agree with TRBD1. In germline, CDR1 is SGHTA, CDR2 FQGNSA. CDR3 size: 15 residues. V lost 5 bases and J lost 2; bases outside the gene matches: 4. CDR3 protein: CASSENRGPGNTIYF. Here the CDR3 DNA reads TGTGCCAGCAGCGAGAACAGGGGGCCTGGAAACACCATATATTTT. The full variable domain, rest sourced from reference TRBV7-2 and TRBJ1-3, is GAGVSQSPSNKVTEKGKDVELRCDPISGHTALYWYRQSLGQGLEFLIYFQGNSAPDKSGLPSDRFSAERTGGSVSTLTIQRTQQEDSAVYLCASSENRGPGNTIYFGEGSWLTVV.